The next 20 T cell receptor beta chains were all read from a single sample in a study of blood T cells in healthy people across ages. It was with a sample-barcoded 5' primer and a J-beta primer mix that a second PCR of about 7 to 12 cycles was run. A single record per CDR3 protein comes from TCRdb applying MiXCR to the 5' RACE reads. Found here are approximately 1.5 million distinct CDR3 sequences, roughly 43% of them singletons; the top ten hold about 3.8%. The specimen was blood. The receptors stem from a young woman in good health.

The V gene is TRBV7-2, the J gene TRBJ2-3; no clear D gene. From germline, CDR1 is SGHTA and CDR2 FQGNSA. This CDR3 is 11 amino acids long. The V end lost 7 bases, the J end lost 5 bases, and 7 bases lay between the germline ends. CDR3 DNA: TGTGCCAGCACATCCCAAGATACGCAGTATTTT. It encodes CASTSQDTQYF.

This rearrangement joins TRBV7-2 to TRBJ2-1; D is uncertain. Per germline, CDR1 SGHTA and CDR2 FQGNSA. CDR3 length: 13 amino acids. V was pared by 1 base and J by 10 bases, with 11 bases between. The chain's CDR3 is CASSLVLGGEQFF. In DNA form, the CDR3 reads TGTGCCAGCAGCTTAGTGTTGGGTGGCGAGCAGTTCTTC. Filled out from reference TRBV7-2 and TRBJ2-1, the complete variable domain reads GAGVSQSPSNKVTEKGKDVELRCDPISGHTALYWYRQSLGQGLEFLIYFQGNSAPDKSGLPSDRFSAERTGGSVSTLTIQRTQQEDSAVYLCASSLVLGGEQFFGPGTRLTVL.

In its sample, this clonotype was seen a few times. The V gene is TRBV29-1, the J gene TRBJ2-7, with D tentatively TRBD1 (5 bases). Trimming pared 4 bases from V and 7 bases from J, leaving 17 bases between. The CDR3 has 13 residues. The V gene's germline CDR1 is SQVTM and CDR2 ANQGSEA. The CDR3 is CSVGGRITNEQYF. The CDR3 DNA follows: TGCAGCGTTGGGGGCAGGATCACCAATGAGCAGTACTTC.

V is TRBV4-3 and J is TRBJ1-2; D gene unclear. CDR3 length: 14 amino acids. Trimming took off 0 bases at V and 3 bases at J, with 8 bases between the two ends. The germline gives CDR1 LGHNA, CDR2 YSLEER. In nucleotides, the CDR3 is TGCGCCAGCAGCCAAGATTTCGGGGACTATGGCTACACCTTC. Amino acids: CASSQDFGDYGYTF.

The V gene is TRBV27, the J gene TRBJ1-2, with 7 bases lining up with TRBD1. CDR3 size: 15 residues. Per the germline V gene, CDR1 is MNHEY and CDR2 is SMNVEV (reference sequence). V shed 2 bases and J 4 bases; nucleotides not matched to a gene: 7. CDR3: CASSLKGGGSYGYTF. The CDR3 nucleotides are TGTGCCAGCAGTTTAAAAGGGGGCGGAAGCTATGGCTACACCTTC.

This clonotype was picked up a small number of times. This chain uses TRBV29-1 with TRBJ2-3; D might be TRBD2 (5 bases). The length of the CDR3 is 15 residues. Trimming stripped 1 base from V and 2 bases from J, with 13 bases between. Germline CDR1 reads SQVTM; CDR2 reads ANQGSEA. Written as DNA, the CDR3 is TGCAGCGTTGAAGGCCTAGCCTATCCCACAGATACGCAGTATTTT. Translated, it gives CSVEGLAYPTDTQYF.

With regard to this clonotype: One end of the junction does not line up with germline, which may come from a read error. The chain joins TRBV12-3 or TRBV12-4 to TRBJ2-7; 13 nucleotides agree with TRBD2. The CDR3 is made up of 15 amino acids. This CDR3 reads CANSLLAGGLWEQYF. CDR3 bases: TGTGCCAACAGTTTACTAGCGGGGGGGCTTTGGGAGCAGTACTTC.

The chain joins TRBV6-2 or TRBV6-3 to TRBJ1-5; 11 nucleotides agree with TRBD1. CDR3 length: 15 amino acids. Germline V gives CDR1 MNHEY, CDR2 SVGEGT. V gave up 6 bases and J gave up 2 bases; unmatched junction bases: 3. The CDR3 is CASRWTGGGNQPQHF. In nucleotides, the CDR3 is TGTGCCAGCAGATGGACAGGGGGCGGCAATCAGCCCCAGCATTTT.

The chain employs TRBV20-1 and TRBJ2-5, with 11 bases that match TRBD2. Germline trimming cut 3 bases from V and 1 base from J; bases unmatched to any gene: 10. This CDR3 contains 17 residues. Germline lookup yields CDR1 DFQATT and CDR2 SNEGSKA (reference sequence). CDR3 in amino acids: CSASVLAGGPVQETQYF. The CDR3 DNA sequence: TGCAGTGCTAGCGTGCTAGCGGGGGGCCCGGTCCAAGAGACCCAGTACTTC.

The CDR3 reads CATSVDQGEQETQYF. CDR3 DNA: TGTGCCACCAGCGTAGACCAGGGCGAACAAGAGACCCAGTACTTC. The chain joins TRBV15 to TRBJ2-5, with D possibly being TRBD1 (5 bases). The V gene's germline CDR1 is LNHNV and CDR2 YYDKDF (reference sequence). The CDR3 runs to 15 residues. Deletions cut 5 bases from V and 2 bases from J, with 15 bases between. The full variable domain, with the rest looked up from reference TRBV15 and TRBJ2-5, is DAMVIQNPRYQVTQFGKPVTLSCSQTLNHNVMYWYQQKSSQAPKLLFHYYDKDFNNEADTPDNFQSRRPNTSFCFLDIRSPGLGDTAMYLCATSVDQGEQETQYFGPGTRLLVL.

The chain carries TRBV7-9 and TRBJ2-4; D perhaps matches TRBD1 (5 bases). The germline V gene has CDR1 SEHNR and CDR2 FQNEAQ (reference sequence). The CDR3 sequence is 15 residues long. V was cut by 4 bases and J by 0 bases, with 10 bases left in between. For the CDR3, the DNA is TGTGCCAGCAGCTCCCGACAGCTAGCCAAAAACATTCAGTACTTC. Translation: CASSSRQLAKNIQYF.

As regards this clonotype: One junction end does not reproduce the germline sequence, and a read error may be involved. This chain uses TRBV29-1 with TRBJ1-2; D perhaps matches TRBD1 (6 bases). The CDR3 has 12 amino acids. CDR1 and CDR2 (germline): SQVTM, ANQGSEA. The CDR3 region is CSVRGQNYDYTF. Written as DNA, the CDR3 is TGCAGCGTTCGAGGACAGAACTATGACTACACCTTC.

The V gene is TRBV2, the J gene TRBJ1-2; weak D call: TRBD1 (6 bases). Germline CDR1 is SNHLY and CDR2 is FYNNEI. The CDR3 contains 15 residues. Between the trimmed V and J ends, which lost 2 bases and 4 bases, there was a span of 14 bases. The CDR3 region has the DNA TGTGCCAGCAGTGAATTATTGGACAGCTTCTATGGCTACACCTTC. Amino acid sequence: CASSELLDSFYGYTF.

The chain uses TRBV7-9 and TRBJ2-1; TRBD1 matches 9 bases. V shed 8 bases, J shed 8 bases, and the junction held 13 bases outside the gene matches. Germline-derived CDR1 and CDR2 are SEHNR and FQNEAQ (reference sequence). This CDR3 contains 15 residues. The CDR3 loop is CASGSAGTGRYEQFF. The CDR3 region has the DNA TGTGCCAGCGGCTCAGCCGGGACAGGGAGATATGAGCAGTTCTTC.

This clonotype came up a few times. The genes are TRBV7-2 and TRBJ2-5; weak D call: TRBD1 (6 bases). The V end lost 5 bases, the J end lost 3 bases, and 13 bases lay between the germline ends. This CDR3 is 14 amino acids long. CDR1 SGHTA and CDR2 FQGNSA come from the germline V gene. CDR3 in amino acids: CASSPWDIEETQYF. CDR3 nucleotides: TGTGCCAGCAGCCCATGGGACATAGAAGAGACCCAGTACTTC. Full variable domain (missing parts from reference TRBV7-2 and TRBJ2-5): GAGVSQSPSNKVTEKGKDVELRCDPISGHTALYWYRQSLGQGLEFLIYFQGNSAPDKSGLPSDRFSAERTGGSVSTLTIQRTQQEDSAVYLCASSPWDIEETQYFGPGTRLLVL.

This chain uses TRBV6-1 with TRBJ2-7; D gene ambiguous. The V end lost 5 bases, the J end lost 0 bases, and 14 bases lay between the germline ends. Looked up from germline, CDR1 is MNHNS and CDR2 is SASEGT. The CDR3 consists of 15 residues. DNA for the CDR3: TGTGCCAGCAGTACAATCGGACCTTACTCCTACGAGCAGTACTTC. Translation gives CASSTIGPYSYEQYF.

V is TRBV27 and J is TRBJ2-4, with 8 bases fitting TRBD2. The last part of the DNA fits TRBJ2-5 better; the J call may be wrong. Germline CDR1 is MNHEY and CDR2 is SMNVEV (reference sequence). The CDR3 runs 15 residues. CDR3 sequence: CASSLTLSGEETQYF. CDR3 nucleotide sequence: TGTGCCAGCAGTCTCACCCTTAGCGGGGAAGAGACCCAGTACTTC.

The rearrangement links TRBV20-1 to TRBJ2-3; 9 positions match TRBD1. Trimming at V came to 6 bases and at J to 2 bases, leaving 9 bases not matched to a gene. The CDR3 consists of 15 residues. The germline V gene encodes CDR1 DFQATT and CDR2 SNEGSKA (reference sequence). The CDR3 protein is CSAANRGPITDTQYF. The CDR3 nucleotides read TGCAGTGCAGCTAACAGGGGGCCGATCACAGATACGCAGTATTTT.

V and J are TRBV4-2 and TRBJ2-4; 8 nucleotides agree with TRBD2. The J call may be faulty, since TRBJ2-7 better matches the DNA end. The CDR3 consists of 17 residues. CDR1 and CDR2 (germline): LGHNA, YNFKEQ. In DNA form, the CDR3 reads TGTGCCAGCAGCCAAGAGGACGGCGGGGGGATGACCTACGAGCAGTACTTC. Its translation is CASSQEDGGGMTYEQYF.

This clonotype was seen a few times. The chain has TRBV20-1 and TRBJ2-1; the match to TRBD2 covers 8 bases. The CDR3 spans 15 residues. V lost 0 bases, J lost 8 bases, and 9 bases stayed unmatched. Germline assignment: CDR1 DFQATT and CDR2 SNEGSKA (reference sequence). CDR3 in DNA: TGCAGTGCTAGAGATGGGGACCGGGGGGGACATGAGCAGTTCTTC. The encoded protein is CSARDGDRGGHEQFF.